This entry lists 11 T cell receptor beta chains sequenced from one sample in a study of shared clonotypes between healthy human individuals. This table comes from immunoSEQ multiplex PCR, and its TCRdb copy is limited to in-frame clones, with some not included. The repertoire holds over 950,000 clones, approximately 75% seen once, with more than 0.85% in the top ten. The sample was memory CD4+ T cells from PBMCs. The subset: CD45RA-negative fraction. These receptors came from a man between 18 and 29 years old in good health. Some clones in this sample may be carry-over from other donors' samples.

This clone occurred once. The V call is TRBV14, the J call TRBJ1-1; D gene unclear. Trimming removed 3 bases at V and 8 bases at J, with 16 bases between. Germline V gene lookup returns CDR1 SGHDN and CDR2 FVKESK. CDR3 length equals 14 residues. In DNA form, the CDR3 reads TGTGCCAGCAGCCACTCCGGTCGGGCGTTGGAAGCTTTCTTT. Protein: CASSHSGRALEAFF.

This clone has just one count. The genes are TRBV6-1 and TRBJ2-7, with 9 bases fitting TRBD1. The CDR3 is made up of 16 amino acids. V shed 4 bases, J shed 5 bases, and the junction held 12 bases outside the gene matches. Germline-derived CDR1 and CDR2 are MNHNS and SASEGT. The CDR3 region has the DNA TGTGCCAGCAGTGCTGAAGCCGGGACAGGGAAAAACGAGCAGTACTTC. This gives the protein CASSAEAGTGKNEQYF.

The chain joins TRBV28 to TRBJ1-5; D unresolved. Germline CDR1 MDHEN, CDR2 SYDVKM. Trimming removed 2 bases at V and 9 bases at J, with 8 bases between. CDR3 length equals 12 residues. The CDR3 here is CASSLLLLPQHF. As DNA, the CDR3 is TGTGCCAGCAGTTTACTACTTCTGCCCCAGCATTTT.

The V and J genes are TRBV14 and TRBJ2-7, with D possibly being TRBD1 (5 bases). The germline V and J ends were trimmed by 2 bases and 4 bases, with 6 bases remaining between them. CDR1 and CDR2 (germline): SGHDN, FVKESK. The CDR3 contains 12 residues. In DNA, the CDR3 is TGTGCCAGCAGCCAAAGGGGTTACGAGCAGTACTTC. It codes for CASSQRGYEQYF.

The chain joins TRBV6-5 to TRBJ1-2, with D perhaps matching TRBD1 (5 bases). V was trimmed by 2 bases and J by 10 bases, leaving 14 bases between them. From germline, CDR1 is MNHEY and CDR2 SVGAGI. The CDR3 is 13 amino acids. The DNA of the CDR3 is TGTGCCAGCAGTTACAGGGACTTAGCTAACTACACCTTC. This gives the protein CASSYRDLANYTF.

The rearrangement joins TRBV2 to TRBJ2-2; 7 nucleotides agree with TRBD2. CDR1 and CDR2 from the germline V gene are SNHLY and FYNNEI. This CDR3 is 15 amino acids long. Trimming at V came to 5 bases and at J to 3 bases, leaving 6 bases not matched to a gene. The chain's CDR3 is CASSQNRGDTGELFF. In DNA form, the CDR3 reads TGTGCCAGCAGTCAAAACCGGGGGGACACCGGGGAGCTGTTTTTT.

The chain recombines TRBV28 with TRBJ2-5; D not certain. The V gene's germline CDR1 is MDHEN and CDR2 SYDVKM. This CDR3 comprises 15 residues. Trimming took off 6 bases at V and 2 bases at J, with 16 bases between the two ends. The DNA of the CDR3 is TGTGCCAGCAGCCCCTTTGGAAGGTATCAAGAGACCCAGTACTTC. This translates into CASSPFGRYQETQYF.

The chain is built from TRBV2 and TRBJ2-7, with 7 bases matching TRBD1. The germline V gene has CDR1 SNHLY and CDR2 FYNNEI. The CDR3 extends over 14 amino acids. Losses at the gene ends were 7 bases for V and 4 bases for J; bases not matched to a gene: 10. The CDR3 loop is CASKTTGPVYEQYF. CDR3 DNA: TGTGCCAGCAAGACGACAGGGCCCGTGTACGAGCAGTACTTC.

This clone was picked up one time. This chain joins TRBV5-6 and TRBJ1-3, with D hard to call. The ends were cut back, 1 base at V and 2 bases at J, with 13 bases in the middle. Germline V CDR1 and CDR2: SGHDT, YYEEEE. The CDR3 runs 16 residues. The CDR3 is CASSLIGQKAGNTIYF. CDR3 sequence (DNA): TGTGCCAGCAGCTTGATAGGTCAAAAAGCTGGAAACACCATATATTTT.

The rearrangement joins TRBV30 to TRBJ2-4, with 9 bases aligning to TRBD2. CDR3 size: 17 residues. The J segment lost 0 bases and the V segment lost 5 bases, leaving 11 bases of the junction unmatched. Germline values: CDR1 GTSNPN, CDR2 SVGIG (reference sequence). In nucleotides, the CDR3 is TGTGCCTGGGAGGGGGTTAGCGGGAGAGGAGCCAAAAACATTCAGTACTTC. Protein product: CAWEGVSGRGAKNIQYF.

The chain has TRBV6-1 and TRBJ2-5; a weak D match, TRBD1 (6 bases). The CDR3 loop spans 15 amino acids. V dropped 5 bases and J dropped 3 bases, with 16 bases sitting between them. Germline values: CDR1 MNHNS, CDR2 SASEGT. The DNA for the CDR3 is TGTGCCAGCAGTCGGGTGGGACAAGGGGAAGAGACCCAGTACTTC. It translates to CASSRVGQGEETQYF.